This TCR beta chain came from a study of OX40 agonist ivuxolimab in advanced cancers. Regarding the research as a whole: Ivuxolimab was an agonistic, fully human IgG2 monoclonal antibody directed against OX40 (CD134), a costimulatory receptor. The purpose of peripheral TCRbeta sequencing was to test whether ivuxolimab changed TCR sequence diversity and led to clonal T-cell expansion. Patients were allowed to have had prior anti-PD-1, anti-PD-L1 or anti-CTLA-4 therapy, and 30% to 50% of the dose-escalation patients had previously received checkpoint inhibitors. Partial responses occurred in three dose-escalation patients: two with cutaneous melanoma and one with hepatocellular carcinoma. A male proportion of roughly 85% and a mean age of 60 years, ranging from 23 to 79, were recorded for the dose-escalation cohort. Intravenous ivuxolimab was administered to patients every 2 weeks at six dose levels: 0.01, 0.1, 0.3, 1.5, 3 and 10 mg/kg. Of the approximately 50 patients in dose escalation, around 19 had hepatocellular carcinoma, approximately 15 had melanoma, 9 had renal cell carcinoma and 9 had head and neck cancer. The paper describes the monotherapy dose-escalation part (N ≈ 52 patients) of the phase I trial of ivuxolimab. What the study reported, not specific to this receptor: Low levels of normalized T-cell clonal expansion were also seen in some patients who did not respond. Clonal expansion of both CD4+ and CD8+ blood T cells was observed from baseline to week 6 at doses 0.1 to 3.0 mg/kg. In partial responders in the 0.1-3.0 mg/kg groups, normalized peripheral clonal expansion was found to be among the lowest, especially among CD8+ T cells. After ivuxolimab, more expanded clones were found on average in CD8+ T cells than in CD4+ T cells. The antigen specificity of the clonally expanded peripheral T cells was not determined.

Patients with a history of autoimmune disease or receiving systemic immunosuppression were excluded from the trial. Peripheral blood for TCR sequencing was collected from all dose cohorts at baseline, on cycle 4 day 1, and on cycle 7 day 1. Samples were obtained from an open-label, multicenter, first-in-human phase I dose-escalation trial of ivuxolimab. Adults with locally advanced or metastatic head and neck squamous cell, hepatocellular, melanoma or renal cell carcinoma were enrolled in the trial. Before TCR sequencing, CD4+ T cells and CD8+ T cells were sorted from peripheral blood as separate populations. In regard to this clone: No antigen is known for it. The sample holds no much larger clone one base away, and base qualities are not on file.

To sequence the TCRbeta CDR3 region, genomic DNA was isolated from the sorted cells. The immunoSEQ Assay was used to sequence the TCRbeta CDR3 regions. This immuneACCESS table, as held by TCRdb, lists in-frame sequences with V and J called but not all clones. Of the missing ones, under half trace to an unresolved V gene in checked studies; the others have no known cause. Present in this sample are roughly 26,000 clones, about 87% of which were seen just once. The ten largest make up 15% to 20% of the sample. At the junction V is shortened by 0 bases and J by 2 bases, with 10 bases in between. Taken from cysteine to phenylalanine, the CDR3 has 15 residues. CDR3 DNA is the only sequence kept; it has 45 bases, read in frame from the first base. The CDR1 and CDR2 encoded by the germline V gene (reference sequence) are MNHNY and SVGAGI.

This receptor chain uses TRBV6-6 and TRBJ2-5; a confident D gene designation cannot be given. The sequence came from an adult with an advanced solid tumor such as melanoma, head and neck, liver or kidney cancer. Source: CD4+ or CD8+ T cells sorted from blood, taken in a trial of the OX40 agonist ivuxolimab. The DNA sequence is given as TGTGCCAGCAGTTACTCTGGCACTTCACAAGAGACCCAGTACTTC. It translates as CASSYSGTSQETQYF.